This entry features one T cell receptor beta chain sequence. Its cognate antigen is unknown. Sequencing used immunoSEQ multiplex PCR; TCRdb keeps in-frame clones, though not all of them. The sample contains approximately 66,000 clones, about 86% of which appear only once. This entry belongs to a study of lymphopenia after photon versus proton radiotherapy. Whole-study findings and limits: In patients who died, overall survival fell as post-nadir TCR diversity dropped more. After the lymphocyte nadir, photon-treated repertoires showed oligoclonal expansion, especially of CD8+ Temra cells. Only patients who died were analyzed for survival; proton advantage is unproven. Photon-treated patients lost naive T cells and TCR diversity; proton-treated stayed stable.

The CDR3 is made up of 14 amino acids. Germline trimming cut 5 bases from V and 7 bases from J; bases unmatched to any gene: 4. Germline V gene data show CDR1 as SGHAT and CDR2 as FQNNGV. The V gene is TRBV11-2, the J gene TRBJ2-1; TRBD1 agrees at 11 bases. The sample was peripheral blood, taken from a patient treated with photon-based radiotherapy. The TCR was taken from a man aged 35 to 55 with gastric cancer. The DNA of the CDR3 is TGTGCCAGCAGCACGGGACAGGGGGATAATGAGCAGTTCTTC. As protein: CASSTGQGDNEQFF.